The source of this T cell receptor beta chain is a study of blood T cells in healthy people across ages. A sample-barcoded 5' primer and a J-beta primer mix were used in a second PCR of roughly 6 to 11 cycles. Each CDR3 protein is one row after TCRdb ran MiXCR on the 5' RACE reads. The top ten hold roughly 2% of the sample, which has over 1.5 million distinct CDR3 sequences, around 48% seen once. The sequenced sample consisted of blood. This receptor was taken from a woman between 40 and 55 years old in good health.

The CDR3 nucleotides are TGTGCCAGCAGCGTAACAGGGGGCTCCGCGACTAATGAAAAACTGTTTTTT. This encodes CASSVTGGSATNEKLFF. This chain connects TRBV4-2 to TRBJ1-4; 9 bases map to TRBD1. Germline loops: CDR1 LGHNA, CDR2 YNFKEQ. The CDR3 extends over 17 amino acids. The V and J ends lost 5 bases and 2 bases, in that order; junction bases with no gene match: 9.